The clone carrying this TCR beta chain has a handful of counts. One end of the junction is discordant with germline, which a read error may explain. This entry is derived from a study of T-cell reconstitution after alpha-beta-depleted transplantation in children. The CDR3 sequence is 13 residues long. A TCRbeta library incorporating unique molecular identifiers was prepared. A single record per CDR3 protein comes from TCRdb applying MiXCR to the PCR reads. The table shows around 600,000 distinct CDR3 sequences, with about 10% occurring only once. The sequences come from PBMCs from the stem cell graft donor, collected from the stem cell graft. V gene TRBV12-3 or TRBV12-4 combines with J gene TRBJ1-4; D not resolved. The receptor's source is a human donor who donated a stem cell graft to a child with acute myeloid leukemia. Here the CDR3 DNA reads TGTGCCAGCAGTTTTAGTCTCCTGGGTATCGCCTATTTT. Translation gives CASSFSLLGIAYF.